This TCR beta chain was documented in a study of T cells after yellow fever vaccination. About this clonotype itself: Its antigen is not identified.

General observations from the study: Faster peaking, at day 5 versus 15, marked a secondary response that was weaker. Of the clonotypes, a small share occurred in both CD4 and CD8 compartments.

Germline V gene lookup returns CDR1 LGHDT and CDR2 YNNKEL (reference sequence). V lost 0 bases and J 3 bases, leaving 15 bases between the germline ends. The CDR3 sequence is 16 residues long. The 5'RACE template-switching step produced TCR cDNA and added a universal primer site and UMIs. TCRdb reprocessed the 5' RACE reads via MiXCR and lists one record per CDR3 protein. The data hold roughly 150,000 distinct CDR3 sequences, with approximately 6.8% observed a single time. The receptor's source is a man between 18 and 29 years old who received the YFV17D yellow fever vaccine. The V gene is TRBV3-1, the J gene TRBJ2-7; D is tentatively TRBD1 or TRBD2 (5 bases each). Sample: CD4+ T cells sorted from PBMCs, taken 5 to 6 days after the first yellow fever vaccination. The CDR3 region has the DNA TGTGCCAGCAGCCAAGAGGGGGTAGAGGGCAGCTACGAGCAGTACGTC. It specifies CASSQEGVEGSYEQYV.